This section outlines one TCR beta chain sequence together with its context. Its antigen is currently unknown. The primer mix had 60 Vbeta and 13 Jbeta primers. Using immunoSEQ multiplex PCR, the repertoire was profiled, and TCRdb retains in-frame clones only, with some absent. The table shows roughly 130,000 clones, with 80% to 90% occurring only once. This entry comes from a study of cytomegalovirus exposure and HLA in healthy donors. General study results and limits: Analysis was performed later, and it showed HLA-associated TCR beta chains to be more clonally expanded than equally common others.

This CDR3 has 14 residues. V dropped 8 bases and J dropped 1; count of bases not matched to a gene: 4. CDR1 is MNHEY, CDR2 SVGAGI, per germline. The V and J genes are TRBV6-5 and TRBJ1-1; 10 bases match TRBD1. This clonotype was sampled from a woman aged 18-29 years in good health and CMV-seropositive. Sequenced input: PBMCs. The CDR3 DNA follows: TGTGCCAGCCTGAGGACAGGGGGGAACACTGAAGCTTTCTTT. Translated: CASLRTGGNTEAFF.